One T cell receptor beta chain is described in this entry. The sample belongs to a study of blood T cell repertoires in COVID-19. Background on the study: The study drew acute and convalescent COVID-19 samples from the United States, Italy and Spain. Sample material is recorded as cDNA or gDNA derived from T cells, B-cell-depleted T cells, or PBMCs.

Produced via immunoSEQ multiplex PCR; TCRdb's table is partial and in-frame only. This sample carries approximately 210,000 clones, around 89% of them seen once, and the ten largest clones take about 5%. Germline V gene sequence: CDR1 SGHRS, CDR2 YFSETQ. This CDR3 comprises 12 residues. V was pared by 4 bases and J by 10 bases, with 12 bases between. The sequenced sample consisted of peripheral blood. The receptor comes from a woman aged 35 to 49 with acute or convalescent COVID-19. The genes are TRBV5-1 and TRBJ2-1; possibly TRBD1 for D (6 bases). Here the CDR3 reads CASSLQDREQFF. The CDR3 bases are TGCGCCAGCAGCCTCCAAGACAGGGAGCAGTTCTTC.